This T cell receptor (beta chain) was documented in a study of early T cells in non-severe SARS-CoV-2 infection. Overall study: Sequencing was performed on bulk RNA from unsorted whole blood, leaving chains unpaired.

This clonotype was observed a handful of times. Its target is not known. Attachment of unique molecular identifiers was made to individual cDNA molecules. A single record per CDR3 protein comes from TCRdb applying MiXCR to the 5' RACE reads. The repertoire consists of tens of thousands of distinct CDR3 sequences, with under 10% occurring once and the leading ten covering over 8.5%. The V end lost 1 base, the J end lost 4 bases, and 15 bases lay between the germline ends. The germline V gene encodes CDR1 SGHNT and CDR2 YYREEE (reference sequence). CDR3 length equals 15 residues. The study's findings and limits: VDJdb matches were skewed toward anti-spike CD8 T cell responses.

Specimen: whole blood. The clonotype originates from an adult who was a healthcare worker with PCR-confirmed SARS-CoV-2 infection or an uninfected control (not recorded which). This chain links TRBV5-4 with TRBJ2-7; a weak D match, TRBD1 (6 bases). CDR3 amino acids: CASSLQGQTNYEQYF. The CDR3 region has the DNA TGTGCCAGCAGCTTGCAAGGACAGACGAATTACGAGCAGTACTTC.